Below are 21 T cell receptor beta chains sequenced from a single sample in a study of cytomegalovirus exposure and HLA in healthy donors. Primers included in the PCR were 60 Vbeta and 13 Jbeta primers. Method: immunoSEQ multiplex PCR; TCRdb's copy keeps in-frame clones and lacks some. The sample shows under 150,000 clones, under 90% of them seen only once. Sequencing was performed on PBMCs. These TCRs come from a woman aged 18-29 years in good health and CMV-seronegative.

The rearrangement joins TRBV5-5 to TRBJ2-1; D gene uncertain. V gave up 0 bases and J gave up 0 bases, with 4 bases separating them. This CDR3 spans 14 amino acids. Germline V gene sequence: CDR1 SGHKS, CDR2 YYEKEE (reference sequence). The CDR3 spells CASSLGSSYNEQFF. For the CDR3, the DNA is TGTGCCAGCAGCTTGGGGAGCTCCTACAATGAGCAGTTCTTC.

The J gene is TRBJ2-3, the V gene TRBV5-4; TRBD2 matches at 10 bases. Germline V gene data show CDR1 as SGHNT and CDR2 as YYREEE (reference sequence). The CDR3 consists of 16 residues. V gave up 6 bases and J gave up 1 base; unmatched junction bases: 8. The DNA for the CDR3 is TGTGCCAGCAAGGTAGCGGGGGGTGAGGGCACAGATACGCAGTATTTT. Amino acid sequence: CASKVAGGEGTDTQYF.

The V gene is TRBV28, the J gene TRBJ2-3; 8 bases are a match to TRBD2. This CDR3 has 15 amino acids. With 6 bases clipped from V and 4 bases from J, the junction kept 9 bases outside the gene matches. CDR1 MDHEN and CDR2 SYDVKM come from the germline V gene. For the CDR3, the DNA is TGTGCCAGCAGATCGGGACTAGAGAGCCCAGATACGCAGTATTTT. It specifies CASRSGLESPDTQYF.

The chain has TRBV2 and TRBJ2-5; 7 nucleotides line up with TRBD2. The assigned J gene may be wrong: the sequence end matches TRBJ2-7 better. This CDR3 comprises 13 residues. Germline V gene data show CDR1 as SNHLY and CDR2 as FYNNEI. In nucleotides, the CDR3 is TGTGCCAGCACCCCGACTAGCCCCTACGAGCAGTACTTC. It specifies CASTPTSPYEQYF.

The chain employs TRBV7-9 and TRBJ2-1; 10 nucleotides line up with TRBD2. From germline, CDR1 is SEHNR and CDR2 FQNEAQ (reference sequence). The CDR3 runs 15 residues. The ends lost 5 bases at V and 5 bases at J; junction bases unmatched: 6. The CDR3 DNA sequence: TGTGCCAGCAGCCGTCGACTAGCGGGCCACAATGAGCAGTTCTTC. Its translation is CASSRRLAGHNEQFF.

The chain carries TRBV30 and TRBJ1-2, with 7 bases identical to TRBD1. With 5 bases clipped from V and 1 base from J, the junction kept 19 bases outside the gene matches. The germline V gene encodes CDR1 GTSNPN and CDR2 SVGIG (reference sequence). This CDR3 contains 18 residues. Here the CDR3 DNA reads TGTGCCTGGGCCGGGACCCGGACAGGAAACTTCTTTAACTATGGCTACACCTTC. This sequence encodes CAWAGTRTGNFFNYGYTF. Using reference TRBV30 and TRBJ1-2 for the parts outside the CDR3, the full variable domain is SQTIHQWPATLVQPVGSPLSLECTVEGTSNPNLYWYRQAAGRGLQLLFYSVGIGQISSEVPQNLSASRPQDRQFILSSKKLLLSDSGFYLCAWAGTRTGNFFNYGYTFGSGTRLTVV.

V and J are TRBV6-5 and TRBJ2-1; 9 nucleotides line up with TRBD1. CDR1 and CDR2 (germline): MNHEY, SVGAGI. The CDR3 is 14 residues long. Trimming removed 5 bases from V and 9 bases from J; junction bases left unmatched: 8. The CDR3 loop is CASSAGTGYGEQFF. The CDR3 nucleotides read TGTGCCAGCAGTGCAGGGACAGGGTACGGTGAGCAGTTCTTC.

The chain couples TRBV6-6 to TRBJ2-1, with TRBD2 matching over 9 bases. V shed 2 bases and J 2 bases; nucleotides not matched to a gene: 4. From germline, CDR1 is MNHNY and CDR2 SVGAGI (reference sequence). The CDR3 covers 16 residues. The CDR3 coding sequence is TGTGCCAGCAGTTACGGCGGGGGGGCCCCCTACAATGAGCAGTTCTTC. Its translation: CASSYGGGAPYNEQFF.

There are a few counts of this clone. The chain combines TRBV4-1 with TRBJ1-1; a possible D gene is TRBD1 (6 bases). CDR1 and CDR2 (germline): MGHRA, YSYEKL. V was cut by 5 bases and J by 4 bases, with 11 bases left in between. The CDR3 totals 13 residues. CDR3 DNA: TGCGCCAGCAGCTTCACAGGGACCACTGAAGCTTTCTTT. As protein: CASSFTGTTEAFF.

The V call is TRBV5-4, the J call TRBJ1-2, with D perhaps TRBD1 (6 bases). V lost 4 bases and J 2 bases, leaving 15 bases between the germline ends. The CDR3 length is 15 residues. Germline V lookup: CDR1 SGHNT, CDR2 YYREEE (reference sequence). CDR3 residues: CASSPGGQGNYGYTF. The CDR3 nucleotides read TGTGCCAGCAGCCCCGGGGGGCAGGGCAACTATGGCTACACCTTC.

The gene calls are TRBV5-5 and TRBJ2-7; a weak D match, TRBD2 (5 bases). V dropped 2 bases and J dropped 4 bases, with 16 bases sitting between them. Germline V gene data show CDR1 as SGHKS and CDR2 as YYEKEE (reference sequence). The CDR3 spans 15 residues. The CDR3: CASSFGEGVRYEQYF. Written as DNA, the CDR3 is TGTGCCAGCAGCTTCGGTGAGGGAGTTAGATACGAGCAGTACTTC.

This chain links TRBV7-2 with TRBJ2-7; D is perhaps TRBD2 (7 bases). CDR3 length: 16 residues. Trimming took off 4 bases at V and 5 bases at J, with 21 bases between the two ends. Germline lookup yields CDR1 SGHTA and CDR2 FQGNSA. For the CDR3, the DNA is TGTGCCAGCAGCTCTACTAAGACTAGCCAGGGGAACGAGCAGTACTTC. Protein: CASSSTKTSQGNEQYF.

This sequence joins TRBV7-9 and TRBJ2-7; 7 bases agree with TRBD1. Germline V gene data show CDR1 as SEHNR and CDR2 as FQNEAQ (reference sequence). The CDR3 extends over 14 amino acids. Trimming cost V 4 bases and J 3 bases; bases outside gene matches: 6. The CDR3 here is CASSSDRANYEQYV. CDR3 DNA: TGTGCCAGCAGCTCCGACAGGGCGAACTACGAGCAGTACGTC.

V is TRBV2 and J is TRBJ1-1, with a possible D match to TRBD1 (5 bases). The CDR3 is 14 amino acids. Germline loops: CDR1 SNHLY, CDR2 FYNNEI. The germline V and J ends were trimmed by 4 bases and 1 base, with 10 bases remaining between them. CDR3 DNA: TGTGCCAGCAGTGCCGAGCAGGGGAACACTGAAGCTTTCTTT. This codes for CASSAEQGNTEAFF.

The chain has TRBV27 and TRBJ2-1; TRBD2 agrees at 12 bases. Germline-derived CDR1 and CDR2 are MNHEY and SMNVEV (reference sequence). There are 15 residues in the CDR3. V lost 8 bases to trimming and J lost 2 bases; unmatched junction nucleotides: 4. The CDR3 DNA reads as TGTGCCAGCCGACTAGCGGGGGATACCTACAATGAGCAGTTCTTC. It codes for CASRLAGDTYNEQFF.

The chain carries TRBV6-1 and TRBJ2-2; D is undetermined. This CDR3 has 14 residues. Germline lookup yields CDR1 MNHNS and CDR2 SASEGT. The ends were cut back, 2 bases at V and 5 bases at J, with 9 bases in the middle. The CDR3 reads CASSELSLTGELFF. CDR3 DNA: TGTGCCAGCAGTGAATTGTCACTTACCGGGGAGCTGTTTTTT.

The V call is TRBV7-8, the J call TRBJ2-3, with 12 bases matching TRBD2. CDR1 is SGHVS, CDR2 FQNEAQ, per germline. Losses at the gene ends were 5 bases for V and 5 bases for J; bases not matched to a gene: 8. CDR3 length: 16 amino acids. CDR3 sequence (DNA): TGTGCCAGCAGCCCGACTAGCGGGAGAAGTGGAGATACGCAGTATTTT. Residues: CASSPTSGRSGDTQYF.

The genes are TRBV7-8 and TRBJ1-1; D possibly corresponds to TRBD1 (5 bases). The germline V gene has CDR1 SGHVS and CDR2 FQNEAQ. V was cut by 6 bases and J by 3 bases, with 11 bases left in between. This CDR3 has 13 residues. The CDR3 is CASRPPGDTEAFF. The CDR3 region has the DNA TGTGCCAGCAGACCCCCGGGGGACACTGAAGCTTTCTTT.

The rearrangement joins TRBV5-4 to TRBJ2-7; D gene ambiguous. The better agreement between TRBJ2-5 and the DNA end casts doubt on the J call. CDR1 is SGHNT, CDR2 YYREEE, per germline (reference sequence). The CDR3 loop spans 13 amino acids. The CDR3 region is CASSPLPRETQYF. CDR3 nucleotides: TGTGCCAGCAGCCCCCTTCCCCGGGAGACCCAGTACTTC.

This clone has more than one count but fewer than ten. The genes are TRBV6-6 and TRBJ1-5; the D is unclear. The CDR3 totals 15 residues. CDR1 and CDR2 (germline): MNHNY, SVGAGI (reference sequence). The V end was cut by 6 bases, the J end by 0 bases, with 12 bases between. The CDR3 spells CASSPEGYSNQPQHF. In DNA form, the CDR3 reads TGTGCCAGCAGCCCGGAGGGCTATAGCAATCAGCCCCAGCATTTT.

This rearrangement joins TRBV25-1 to TRBJ1-1; TRBD1 might be the D (6 bases). The CDR3 has 16 amino acids. CDR1 and CDR2 from the germline V gene are MGHDK and SYGVNS. Trimming took 1 base from V and 0 from J, leaving 12 bases between them. The CDR3 spells CASSELAGAMNTEAFF. CDR3 nucleotides: TGTGCCAGCAGTGAATTGGCAGGGGCCATGAACACTGAAGCTTTCTTT.